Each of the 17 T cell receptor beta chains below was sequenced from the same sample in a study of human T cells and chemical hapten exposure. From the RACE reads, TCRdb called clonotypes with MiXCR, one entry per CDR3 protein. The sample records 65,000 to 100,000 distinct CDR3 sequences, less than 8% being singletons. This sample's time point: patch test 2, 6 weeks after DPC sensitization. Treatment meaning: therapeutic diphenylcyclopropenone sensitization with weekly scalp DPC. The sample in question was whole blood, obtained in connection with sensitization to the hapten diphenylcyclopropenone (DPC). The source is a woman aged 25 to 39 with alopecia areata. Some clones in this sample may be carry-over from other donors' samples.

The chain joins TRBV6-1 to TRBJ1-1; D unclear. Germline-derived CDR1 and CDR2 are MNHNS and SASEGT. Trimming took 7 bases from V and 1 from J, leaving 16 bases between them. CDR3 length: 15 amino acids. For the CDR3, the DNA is TGTGCCAGCAATGGACGGACGGACCCGAACACTGAAGCTTTCTTT. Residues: CASNGRTDPNTEAFF.

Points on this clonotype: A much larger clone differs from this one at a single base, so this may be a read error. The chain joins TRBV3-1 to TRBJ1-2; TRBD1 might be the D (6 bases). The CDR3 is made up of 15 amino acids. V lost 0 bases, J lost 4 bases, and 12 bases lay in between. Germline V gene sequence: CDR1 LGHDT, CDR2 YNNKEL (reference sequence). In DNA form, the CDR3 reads TGTGCCAGCAGCCAAGAAAGGGTGGGGGCCTATGGCTACACCTTC. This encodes CASSQERVGAYGYTF.

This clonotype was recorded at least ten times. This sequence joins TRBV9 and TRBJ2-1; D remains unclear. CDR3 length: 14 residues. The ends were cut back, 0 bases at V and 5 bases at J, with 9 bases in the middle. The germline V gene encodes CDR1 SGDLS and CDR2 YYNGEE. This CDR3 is CASSVVSGNNEQFF. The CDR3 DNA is TGTGCCAGCAGCGTAGTTTCAGGAAACAATGAGCAGTTCTTC. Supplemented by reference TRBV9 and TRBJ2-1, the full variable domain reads DSGVTQTPKHLITATGQRVTLRCSPRSGDLSVYWYQQSLDQGLQFLIQYYNGEERAKGNILERFSAQQFPDLHSELNLSSLELGDSALYFCASSVVSGNNEQFFGPGTRLTVL.

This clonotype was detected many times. DNA of the CDR3: TGTGCCAGCAGCCAAGACAGGGGGAAAAACATTCAGTACTTC. It is translated as CASSQDRGKNIQYF. This chain links TRBV3-1 with TRBJ2-4; 7 positions agree with TRBD1. Looked up from germline, CDR1 is LGHDT and CDR2 is YNNKEL (reference sequence). J gave up 4 bases and V 0 bases, and 0 bases lay outside the gene matches. This CDR3 has 14 amino acids.

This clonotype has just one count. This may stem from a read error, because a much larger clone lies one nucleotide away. The CDR3: CASSFAGVAEAFF. CDR3 DNA: TGTGCCAGCAGCTTCGCCGGTGTGGCTGAAGCTTTCTTT. The rearrangement links TRBV27 to TRBJ1-1; D unclear. This CDR3 spans 13 amino acids. The V end lost 6 bases, the J end lost 6 bases, and 14 bases lay between the germline ends. Germline V gene lookup returns CDR1 MNHEY and CDR2 SMNVEV (reference sequence).

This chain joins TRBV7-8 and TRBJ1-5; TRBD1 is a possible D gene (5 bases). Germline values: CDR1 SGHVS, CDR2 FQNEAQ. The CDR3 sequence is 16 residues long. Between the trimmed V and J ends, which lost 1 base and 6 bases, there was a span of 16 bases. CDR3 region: CASSLVSRVSPQPQHF. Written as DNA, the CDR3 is TGTGCCAGCAGCTTAGTAAGCAGGGTGTCGCCTCAGCCCCAGCATTTT.

The CDR3 region has the DNA TGTGCCACCAGTGAAGAGAACACCGGGGAGCTGTTTTTT. Protein: CATSEENTGELFF. This chain joins TRBV24-1 and TRBJ2-2; no definite D call. The CDR3 has 13 amino acids. Per the germline V gene, CDR1 is KGHDR and CDR2 is SFDVKD. V gave up 4 bases and J gave up 1 base, with 3 bases separating them.

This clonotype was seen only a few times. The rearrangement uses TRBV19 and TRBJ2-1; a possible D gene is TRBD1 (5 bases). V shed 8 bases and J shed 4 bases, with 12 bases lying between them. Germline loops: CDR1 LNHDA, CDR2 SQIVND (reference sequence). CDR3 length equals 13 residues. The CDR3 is CASHGQTYNEQFF. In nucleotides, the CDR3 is TGTGCCAGTCACGGACAAACATACAATGAGCAGTTCTTC.

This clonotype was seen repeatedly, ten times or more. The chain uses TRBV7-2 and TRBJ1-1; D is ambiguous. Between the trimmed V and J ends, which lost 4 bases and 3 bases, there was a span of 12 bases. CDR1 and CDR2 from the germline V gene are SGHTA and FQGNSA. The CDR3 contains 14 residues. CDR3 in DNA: TGTGCCAGCAGCTCGAACAGTTACGACACTGAAGCTTTCTTT. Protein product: CASSSNSYDTEAFF.

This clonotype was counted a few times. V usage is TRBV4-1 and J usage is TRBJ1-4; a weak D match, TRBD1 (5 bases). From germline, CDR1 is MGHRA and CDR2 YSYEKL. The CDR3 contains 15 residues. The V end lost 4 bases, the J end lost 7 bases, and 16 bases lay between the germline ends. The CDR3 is CASSPGKGWSEKLFF. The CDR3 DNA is TGCGCCAGCAGCCCCGGAAAGGGGTGGAGTGAAAAACTGTTTTTT.

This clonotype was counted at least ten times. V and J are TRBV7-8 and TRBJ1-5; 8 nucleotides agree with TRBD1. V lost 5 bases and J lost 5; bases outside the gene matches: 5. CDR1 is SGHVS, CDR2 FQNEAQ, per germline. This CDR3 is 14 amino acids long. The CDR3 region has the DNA TGTGCCAGCAGCCCGGACAGGGTAGATCAGCCCCAGCATTTT. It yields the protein CASSPDRVDQPQHF. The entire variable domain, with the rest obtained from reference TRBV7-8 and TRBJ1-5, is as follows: GAGVSQSPRYKVAKRGQDVALRCDPISGHVSLFWYQQALGQGPEFLTYFQNEAQLDKSGLPSDRFFAERPEGSVSTLKIQRTQQEDSAVYLCASSPDRVDQPQHFGDGTRLSIL.

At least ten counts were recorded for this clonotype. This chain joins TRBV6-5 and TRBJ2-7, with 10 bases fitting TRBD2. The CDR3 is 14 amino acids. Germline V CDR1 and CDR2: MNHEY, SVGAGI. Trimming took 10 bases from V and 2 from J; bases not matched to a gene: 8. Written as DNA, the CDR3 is TGTGCCACCTCCGTAGCGGGGGGTCCCTACGAGCAGTACTTC. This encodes CATSVAGGPYEQYF.

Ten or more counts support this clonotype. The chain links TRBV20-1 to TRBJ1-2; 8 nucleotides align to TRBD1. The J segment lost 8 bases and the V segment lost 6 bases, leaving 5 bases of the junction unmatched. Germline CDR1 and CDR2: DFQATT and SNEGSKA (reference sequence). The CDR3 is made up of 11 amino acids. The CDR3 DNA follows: TGCAGTGCCTGGACAGGGTCGGGCTACACCTTC. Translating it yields CSAWTGSGYTF.

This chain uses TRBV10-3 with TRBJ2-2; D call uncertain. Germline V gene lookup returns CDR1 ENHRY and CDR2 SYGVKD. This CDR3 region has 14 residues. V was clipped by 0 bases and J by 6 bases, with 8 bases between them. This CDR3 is CAISESWDPGELFF. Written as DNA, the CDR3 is TGTGCCATCAGTGAGTCCTGGGATCCCGGGGAGCTGTTTTTT.

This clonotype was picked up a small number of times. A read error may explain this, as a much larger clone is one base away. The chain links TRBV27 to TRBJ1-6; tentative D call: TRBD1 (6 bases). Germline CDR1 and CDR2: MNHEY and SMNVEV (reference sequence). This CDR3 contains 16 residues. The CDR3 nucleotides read TGTGCCAGCAGTACTTTTCAGGGGTTGGATAATTCACCCCTCTACTTT. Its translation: CASSTFQGLDNSPLYF.

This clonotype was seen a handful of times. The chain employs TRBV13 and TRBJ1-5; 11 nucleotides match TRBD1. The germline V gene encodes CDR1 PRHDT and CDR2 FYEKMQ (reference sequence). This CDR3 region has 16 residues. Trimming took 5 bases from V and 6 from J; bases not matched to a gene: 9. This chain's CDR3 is CASSLGGQGAGQPQHF. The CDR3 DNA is TGTGCCAGCAGCCTGGGCGGACAGGGGGCTGGTCAGCCCCAGCATTTT.

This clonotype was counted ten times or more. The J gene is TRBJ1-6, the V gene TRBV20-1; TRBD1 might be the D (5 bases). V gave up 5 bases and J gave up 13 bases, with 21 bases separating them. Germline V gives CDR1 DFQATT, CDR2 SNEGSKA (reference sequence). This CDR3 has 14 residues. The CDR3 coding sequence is TGCAGTGCTTACTCCGGGACCGCGGGGTCCCCCCTCCACTTT. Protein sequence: CSAYSGTAGSPLHF.